Presented here are 11 T cell receptor beta chains from one specimen sequenced in a study of patients and donors after allogeneic stem cell transplantation. Each CDR3 protein gets one entry after TCRdb re-called the RT-PCR reads with MiXCR. The table includes about 110,000 distinct CDR3 sequences, less than 45% detected once. The sequencing sample was made of blood, either unsorted or a sorted T cell fraction (not recorded which). These receptors were taken from a human donor who was either an allogeneic HSCT recipient or a stem cell or donor lymphocyte infusion donor (not recorded which). It is not recorded whose cells these are; they may come from a transplant donor.

The chain links TRBV27 to TRBJ2-1; no clear D gene. CDR1 and CDR2 (germline): MNHEY, SMNVEV (reference sequence). V lost 2 bases and J lost 6, with 8 bases in between. The CDR3 sequence is 13 residues long. The CDR3 here is CASSLRPSNEQFF. CDR3 DNA: TGTGCCAGCAGTTTAAGGCCCAGCAATGAGCAGTTCTTC.

The CDR3 here is CASSSGLAGVIGELFF. The CDR3 DNA follows: TGCGCCAGCAGCTCCGGACTAGCGGGAGTTATAGGGGAGCTGTTTTTT. This chain uses TRBV5-1 with TRBJ2-2, with 13 positions matching TRBD2. With 3 bases clipped from V and 8 bases from J, the junction kept 7 bases outside the gene matches. Germline assignment: CDR1 SGHRS and CDR2 YFSETQ. CDR3 length: 16 amino acids.

The rearrangement joins TRBV7-9 to TRBJ2-5; the D is unclear. Deletions cut 3 bases from V and 0 bases from J, with 14 bases between. Germline lookup yields CDR1 SEHNR and CDR2 FQNEAQ (reference sequence). The CDR3 is made up of 16 amino acids. The CDR3 DNA reads as TGTGCCAGCAGCTTCCGAACCCATGTGTACCAAGAGACCCAGTACTTC. It codes for CASSFRTHVYQETQYF.

The V and J genes are TRBV12-3 or TRBV12-4 and TRBJ2-5; the match to TRBD2 covers 7 bases. V lost 3 bases and J lost 4; bases outside the gene matches: 5. There are 14 residues in the CDR3. The CDR3 protein is CASSLSGAAETQYF. CDR3 nucleotides: TGTGCCAGCAGTTTGAGCGGGGCGGCAGAGACCCAGTACTTC.

The chain recombines TRBV14 with TRBJ2-5; 11 positions agree with TRBD2. Trimming took 1 base from V and 0 from J; bases not matched to a gene: 4. Germline V gives CDR1 SGHDN, CDR2 FVKESK. The CDR3 is 17 residues long. The CDR3 reads CASSQGWGLADQETQYF. The CDR3 nucleotides are TGTGCCAGCAGCCAAGGTTGGGGACTAGCGGACCAAGAGACCCAGTACTTC.

This clonotype showed up just a few times. The V call is TRBV12-3 or TRBV12-4, the J call TRBJ1-2; D is undetermined. Trimming took 1 base from V and 5 from J, leaving 5 bases between them. The CDR3 length is 12 residues. The CDR3 DNA reads TGTGCCAGCAGTTTAGGAGAGTATGGCTACACCTTC. Protein sequence: CASSLGEYGYTF.

This chain joins TRBV20-1 and TRBJ2-3; TRBD2 agrees at 7 bases. CDR1 and CDR2 from the germline V gene are DFQATT and SNEGSKA (reference sequence). With 1 base clipped from V and 1 base from J, the junction kept 5 bases outside the gene matches. This CDR3 comprises 15 residues. CDR3 nucleotide sequence: TGCAGTGCTAGAGTAGGGAGGGATGGCACAGATACGCAGTATTTT. Its protein is CSARVGRDGTDTQYF.

This clonotype was recorded a few times. The chain combines TRBV6-2 or TRBV6-3 with TRBJ2-7, with 11 bases identical to TRBD2. Germline-derived CDR1 and CDR2 are MNHEY and SVGEGT. J lost 7 bases, V lost 4 bases, and 6 bases had no gene match. The CDR3 loop spans 14 amino acids. Written as DNA, the CDR3 is TGTGCCAGCAGTTTGAGACTAGCGGGACCGGAGCAGTACTTC. Translation gives CASSLRLAGPEQYF.

Comment on this clonotype: The junction shows a germline mismatch at one end, possibly a read error. The chain is built from TRBV11-2 and TRBJ2-4, with 12 bases aligning to TRBD2. The length of the CDR3 is 17 residues. In germline, CDR1 is SGHAT, CDR2 FQNNGV. The CDR3 loop reads CASSLVSSGRAINIQYF. The CDR3 bases are TGTGCCAGCAGCTTAGTTTCTAGCGGGAGGGCCATAAACATTCAGTACTTC.

This clonotype was counted only a few times. V usage is TRBV7-2 and J usage is TRBJ2-1; 9 bases align to TRBD2. This CDR3 spans 14 amino acids. Trimming cost V 5 bases and J 9 bases; bases outside gene matches: 8. Per the germline V gene, CDR1 is SGHTA and CDR2 is FQGNSA. DNA for the CDR3: TGTGCCAGCAGCGTGAGCGGGAGGCCAGGTGAGCAGTTCTTC. It is translated as CASSVSGRPGEQFF.

The chain employs TRBV19 and TRBJ1-3, with D unclear. Trimming took 5 bases from V and 10 from J, leaving 24 bases between them. Per the germline V gene, CDR1 is LNHDA and CDR2 is SQIVND (reference sequence). The CDR3 loop spans 16 amino acids. CDR3 sequence (DNA): TGTGCCAGTAGTCAACGCAAGGACCGGGCCTGGAATACCATATATTTT. Protein sequence: CASSQRKDRAWNTIYF.